This T cell receptor beta chain was sequenced during a study of monozygotic twins with inflammatory bowel disease. Note on this clonotype: Antigen unknown.

A 6-nucleotide sample barcode was carried by the UMIs, which template switching added. TCRdb reanalyzed the 5' RACE reads, giving one entry per CDR3 protein sequence and no DNA. The table gives approximately 400,000 distinct CDR3 sequences; the top ten clones make up 2% to 3% of it. Study-level points and caveats: Different subtypes (of T cells) could not be told apart from one another.

Germline assignment: CDR1 SGHRS and CDR2 YFSETQ. The CDR3 is 15 amino acids. Collection yielded under 3 ml of blood per donor. Total RNA from whole blood was isolated with no T cell sorting. The rearrangement uses TRBV5-1 and TRBJ2-6. Input material: blood. The sequence was obtained from a human donor with ulcerative colitis or Crohn's disease, or a healthy co-twin of an affected twin (not recorded which). CDR3 in amino acids: CASSIQPSGANVLTF.